One sample yielded the 10 T cell receptor beta chains listed below, sequenced in a study of shared clonotypes between healthy human individuals. Assay used: immunoSEQ multiplex PCR; TCRdb lists only in-frame clones, some missing. The sample consists of about 1 million clones, approximately 76% of them appearing once. Sequences were obtained from memory CD4+ T cells sorted from blood. Subset: CD45RA-negative fraction. These receptors came from a man between 18 and 35 years old in good health.

This chain uses TRBV9 with TRBJ2-1, with D perhaps matching TRBD2 (6 bases). CDR1 is SGDLS, CDR2 YYNGEE, per germline. The V gene lost 6 bases and the J gene lost 12 bases, with 19 bases spanning the gap. This CDR3 contains 13 residues. The CDR3, as DNA: TGTGCCAGCACCCCCCCCGGGGGAGGTTCGCAGTTCTTC. Translated, it gives CASTPPGGGSQFF.

V gene TRBV30 combines with J gene TRBJ2-4, with 7 bases aligning to TRBD2. The CDR3 sequence is 15 residues long. CDR1 is GTSNPN and CDR2 is SVGIG in the germline V gene (reference sequence). J was trimmed by 0 bases and V by 2 bases; bases with no gene match: 4. The CDR3: CAWSPAGVAKNIQYF. In DNA, the CDR3 is TGTGCCTGGAGTCCGGCGGGGGTAGCCAAAAACATTCAGTACTTC.

Regarding this clone: The same CDR3 also results from other DNA sequences found in this sample. The chain uses TRBV5-1 and TRBJ2-5; a weak D match, TRBD2 (5 bases). V was clipped by 4 bases and J by 5 bases, with 15 bases between them. This CDR3 is built from 14 residues. Germline-derived CDR1 and CDR2 are SGHRS and YFSETQ. The CDR3 coding sequence is TGCGCCAGCAGCCCCGGCGGGCCTGGGGAGACCCAGTACTTC. Encoded protein: CASSPGGPGETQYF.

As for this clone: A much larger clonotype is one base distant, so this may be a read error. The chain links TRBV9 to TRBJ2-3, with D perhaps matching TRBD1 (5 bases). The length of the CDR3 is 13 residues. Germline V gene lookup returns CDR1 SGDLS and CDR2 YYNGEE. Between the trimmed V and J ends, which lost 3 bases and 1 base, there was a span of 6 bases. CDR3 nucleotides: TGTGCCAGCAGCGAACAGGGCACAGATACGCAGTATTTT. It yields the protein CASSEQGTDTQYF.

V and J are TRBV5-6 and TRBJ1-2; D is ambiguous. Trimming left V 0 bases short and J 7 bases short, with 10 bases between. CDR3 size: 13 residues. Per the germline V gene, CDR1 is SGHDT and CDR2 is YYEEEE. The CDR3 protein is CASSLATGGGYTF. For the CDR3, the DNA is TGTGCCAGCAGCTTGGCGACGGGCGGTGGCTACACCTTC.

The rearrangement links TRBV5-1 to TRBJ2-6; D might be TRBD1 or TRBD2, each matching 6 bases. V shed 2 bases and J shed 2 bases, with 17 bases lying between them. Germline-derived CDR1 and CDR2 are SGHRS and YFSETQ. The CDR3 extends over 18 amino acids. The DNA for the CDR3 is TGCGCCAGCAGCTTTCGGTCGATCGGGGGCGCTGGGGCCAACGTCCTGACTTTC. It specifies CASSFRSIGGAGANVLTF. The full variable domain, in which reference TRBV5-1 and TRBJ2-6 provide the parts outside the CDR3, is KAGVTQTPRYLIKTRGQQVTLSCSPISGHRSVSWYQQTPGQGLQFLFEYFSETQRNKGNFPGRFSGRQFSNSRSEMNVSTLELGDSALYLCASSFRSIGGAGANVLTFGAGSRLTVL.

This sequence joins TRBV5-1 and TRBJ1-2; D may be TRBD1 (6 bases). This CDR3 has 15 amino acids. V shed 1 base and J shed 2 bases, with 12 bases lying between them. The germline V gene encodes CDR1 SGHRS and CDR2 YFSETQ. The CDR3, as DNA: TGCGCCAGCAGCTTGACAGGGTTTGGGAACTATGGCTACACCTTC. Amino acid sequence: CASSLTGFGNYGYTF.

The V call is TRBV5-4, the J call TRBJ2-5; weak D call: TRBD2 (5 bases). V lost 4 bases to trimming and J lost 7 bases, with 20 bases between them. This CDR3 region has 15 residues. Germline V gives CDR1 SGHNT, CDR2 YYREEE (reference sequence). The CDR3 protein is CASSPVPAEASTQYF. The CDR3, as DNA: TGTGCCAGCAGCCCCGTCCCGGCGGAGGCTTCGACCCAGTACTTC.

This clone showed up just once. The likely explanation is a read error, given a far larger clone one base away. The chain links TRBV5-6 to TRBJ2-7, with 10 positions matching TRBD1. The CDR3 has 13 amino acids. Trimming took 3 bases from V and 6 from J; bases not matched to a gene: 3. Germline-derived CDR1 and CDR2 are SGHDT and YYEEEE. CDR3 residues: CASSSDRGGEQYF. CDR3 bases: TGTGCCAGCAGCTCGGACAGGGGGGGCGAGCAGTACTTC.

The chain uses TRBV9 and TRBJ2-1; the D gene is possibly TRBD2 (5 bases). From germline, CDR1 is SGDLS and CDR2 YYNGEE. The CDR3 spans 12 residues. The V and J ends lost 2 bases and 8 bases respectively, with 8 bases between them. The CDR3 DNA reads as TGTGCCAGCAGCGTGAGGGAACATGAGCAGTTCTTC. Protein: CASSVREHEQFF.